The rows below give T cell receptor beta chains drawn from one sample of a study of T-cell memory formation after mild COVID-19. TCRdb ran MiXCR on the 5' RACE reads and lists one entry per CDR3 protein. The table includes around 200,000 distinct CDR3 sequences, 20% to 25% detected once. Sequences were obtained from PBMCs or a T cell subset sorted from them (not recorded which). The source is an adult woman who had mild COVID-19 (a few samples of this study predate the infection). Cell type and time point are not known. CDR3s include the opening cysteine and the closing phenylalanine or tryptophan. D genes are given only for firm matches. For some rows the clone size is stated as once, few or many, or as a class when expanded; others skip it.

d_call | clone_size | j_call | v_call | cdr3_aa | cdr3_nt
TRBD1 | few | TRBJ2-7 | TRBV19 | CASSLETGYYEQYF | TGTGCCAGTTCTCTCGAGACAGGGTACTACGAGCAGTACTTC
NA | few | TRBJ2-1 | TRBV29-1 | CSGWGNYNEQFF | TGCAGCGGTTGGGGCAACTACAATGAGCAGTTCTTC
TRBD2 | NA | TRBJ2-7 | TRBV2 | CAGKFGTSGDYEQYF | TGTGCCGGGAAATTTGGGACTAGCGGGGACTACGAGCAGTACTTC
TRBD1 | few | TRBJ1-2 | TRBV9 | CASSTPDRDYGYTF | TGTGCCAGCAGCACCCCGGACAGGGACTATGGCTACACCTTC
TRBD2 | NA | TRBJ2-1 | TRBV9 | CASSVASLAGGVYNEQFF | TGTGCCAGCAGCGTAGCCTCACTAGCGGGAGGTGTCTACAATGAGCAGTTCTTC
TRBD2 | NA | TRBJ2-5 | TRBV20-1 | CSARGLAGMETQYF | TGCAGTGCTCGTGGACTAGCGGGGATGGAGACCCAGTACTTC
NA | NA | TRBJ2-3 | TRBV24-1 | CATSDYQGVADTQYF | TGTGCCACCAGTGATTACCAGGGAGTGGCAGATACGCAGTATTTT
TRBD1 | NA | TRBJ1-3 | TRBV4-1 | CASIHPRQGTSGNTIYF | TGCGCCAGCATCCACCCTCGACAGGGGACTTCTGGAAACACCATATATTTT
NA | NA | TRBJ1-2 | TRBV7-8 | CASSTSGTEGYGYTF | TGTGCCAGCAGCACCTCCGGGACTGAGGGCTATGGCTACACCTTC
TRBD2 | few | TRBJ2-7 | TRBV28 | CASSPLGGNLRGQYF | TGTGCCAGCAGTCCCCTGGGAGGGAACCTACGAGGGCAGTACTTC
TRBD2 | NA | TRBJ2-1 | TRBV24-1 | CATSELAGWNEQFF | TGTGCCACCAGTGAGTTAGCGGGATGGAATGAGCAGTTCTTC
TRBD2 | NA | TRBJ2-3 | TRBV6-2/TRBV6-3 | CASSVSGRGTDTQYF | TGTGCCAGCAGTGTTAGCGGGAGGGGCACAGATACGCAGTATTTT
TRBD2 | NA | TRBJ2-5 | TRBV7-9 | CASSSGLAEQETQYF | TGTGCCAGCAGTTCGGGACTAGCAGAACAAGAGACCCAGTACTTC
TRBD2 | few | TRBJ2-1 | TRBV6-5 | CASSYSLAGSYNEQFF | TGTGCCAGCAGTTACTCGCTAGCGGGATCCTACAATGAGCAGTTCTTC
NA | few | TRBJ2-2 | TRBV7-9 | CASSPGLAPGELFF | TGTGCCAGCAGCCCGGGACTTGCCCCCGGGGAGCTGTTTTTT
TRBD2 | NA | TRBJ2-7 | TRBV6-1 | CASKTSDYSEQYF | TGTGCCAGCAAGACTAGCGACTACTCCGAGCAGTACTTC
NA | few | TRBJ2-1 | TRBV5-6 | CASSLVSGSSYNEQFF | TGTGCCAGCAGCTTGGTCAGCGGCAGCTCCTACAATGAGCAGTTCTTC
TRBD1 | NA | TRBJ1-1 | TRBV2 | CASSEAGTGVGDNTEAFF | TGTGCCAGCAGTGAAGCAGGGACAGGGGTAGGGGATAACACTGAAGCTTTCTTT
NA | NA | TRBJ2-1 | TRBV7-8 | CASSLALQDPSNEQFF | TGTGCCAGCAGCTTAGCCTTACAGGACCCCAGCAATGAGCAGTTCTTC
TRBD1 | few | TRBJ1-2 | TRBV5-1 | CASSESGTGRYGYTF | TGCGCCAGCAGCGAGTCCGGGACAGGTCGCTATGGCTACACCTTC
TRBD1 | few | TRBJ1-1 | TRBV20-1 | CSATGQGIAEAFF | TGCAGTGCTACCGGACAGGGGATCGCTGAAGCTTTCTTT
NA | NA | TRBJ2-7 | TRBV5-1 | CASSFAGAPYEQYF | TGCGCCAGCAGCTTTGCGGGGGCCCCCTACGAGCAGTACTTC
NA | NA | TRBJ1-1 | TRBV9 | CASSAGSGMYAEAFF | TGTGCCAGCAGCGCTGGGAGCGGAATGTACGCTGAAGCTTTCTTT
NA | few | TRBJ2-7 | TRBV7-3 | CASSPMDKELHEQYF | TGTGCCAGCAGCCCTATGGACAAGGAGCTTCACGAGCAGTACTTC
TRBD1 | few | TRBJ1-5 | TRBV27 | CASSFDRVTQPQHF | TGTGCCAGCAGTTTCGACAGGGTGACTCAGCCCCAGCATTTT
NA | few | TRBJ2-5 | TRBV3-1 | CASSLNRGGTETQYF | TGTGCCAGCAGTCTTAACAGGGGAGGGACAGAGACCCAGTACTTC
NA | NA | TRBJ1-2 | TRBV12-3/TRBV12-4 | CASSHQGLGTF | TGTGCCAGCAGTCATCAGGGTTTAGGGACCTTC
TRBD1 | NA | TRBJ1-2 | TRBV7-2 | CASSPWTGTSSNYGYTF | TGTGCCAGCAGCCCCTGGACAGGGACGAGTTCTAACTATGGCTACACCTTC
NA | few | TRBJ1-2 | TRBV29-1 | CSVETGDYGYTF | TGCAGCGTTGAGACGGGGGACTATGGCTACACCTTC
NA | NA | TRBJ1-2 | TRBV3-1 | CASSQGGRTAYGYTF | TGTGCCAGCAGCCAAGGGGGCCGGACAGCTTATGGCTACACCTTC
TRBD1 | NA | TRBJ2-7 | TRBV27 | CASSSRDRGTYEQYF | TGTGCCAGCAGTTCCCGGGACAGGGGCACCTACGAGCAGTACTTC
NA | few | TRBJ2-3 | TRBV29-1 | CSVPLRAGTDTQYF | TGCAGCGTCCCCCTTCGGGCTGGCACAGATACGCAGTATTTT
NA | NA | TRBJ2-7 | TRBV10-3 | CAISESGAGGNYEQYF | TGTGCCATCAGTGAGTCTGGGGCAGGGGGGAACTACGAGCAGTACTTC
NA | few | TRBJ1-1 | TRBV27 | CASSYRPPLQNTEAFF | TGTGCCAGCAGTTACAGACCACCGCTCCAGAACACTGAAGCTTTCTTT
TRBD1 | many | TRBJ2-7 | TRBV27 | CASSLGQDYEQYF | TGTGCCAGCAGTCTAGGACAGGACTACGAGCAGTACTTC
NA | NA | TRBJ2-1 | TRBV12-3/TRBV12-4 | CASSPTQGRYNEQFF | TGTGCCAGCAGTCCGACGCAGGGCCGCTACAATGAGCAGTTCTTC
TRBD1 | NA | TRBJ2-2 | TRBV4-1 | CASSLPRDRPTGELFF | TGCGCCAGCAGCCTTCCGCGGGACAGGCCCACCGGGGAGCTGTTTTTT
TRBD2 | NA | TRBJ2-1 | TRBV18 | CASSLSGGPYNEQFF | TGTGCCAGCTCCTTATCGGGAGGGCCCTACAATGAGCAGTTCTTC
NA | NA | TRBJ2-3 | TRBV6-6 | CASSNTSPGRDTQYF | TGTGCCAGCAGCAACACTAGCCCGGGGCGGGATACGCAGTATTTT
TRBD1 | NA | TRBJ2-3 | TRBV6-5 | CASTPGQATDTQYF | TGTGCCAGCACCCCGGGACAGGCCACAGATACGCAGTATTTT
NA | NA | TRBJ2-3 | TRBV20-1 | CSARDPSGSTDTQYF | TGCAGTGCTAGAGATCCCAGCGGGAGCACAGATACGCAGTATTTT
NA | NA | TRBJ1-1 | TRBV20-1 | CSGEFWNTEAFF | TGCAGTGGGGAGTTTTGGAACACTGAAGCTTTCTTT
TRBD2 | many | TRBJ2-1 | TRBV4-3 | CASSQAASGRVGNEQFF | TGCGCCAGCAGCCAAGCTGCTAGCGGGAGAGTAGGGAATGAGCAGTTCTTC
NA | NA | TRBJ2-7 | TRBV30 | CALGLTEQYF | TGTGCCTTGGGCCTCACCGAGCAGTACTTC
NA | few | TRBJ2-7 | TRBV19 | CASSLAVNYEQYF | TGTGCCAGTAGTTTGGCAGTAAACTACGAGCAGTACTTC
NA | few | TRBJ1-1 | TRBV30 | CACRHGMNTEAFF | TGTGCCTGCCGACACGGCATGAACACTGAAGCTTTCTTT
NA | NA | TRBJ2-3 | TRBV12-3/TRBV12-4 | CASSPVRGTDTQYF | TGTGCCAGCAGTCCCGTCCGGGGCACAGATACGCAGTATTTT
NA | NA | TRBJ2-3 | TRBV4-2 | CASSQDFGMTDTQYF | TGTGCCAGCAGCCAAGATTTCGGGATGACAGATACGCAGTATTTT
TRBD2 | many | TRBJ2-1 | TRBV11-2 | CASSPWTSGASSYNEQFF | TGTGCCAGCAGTCCCTGGACTAGCGGGGCCAGCTCCTACAATGAGCAGTTCTTC
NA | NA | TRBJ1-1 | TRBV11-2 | CASSLSRSTEAFF | TGTGCCAGCAGCTTATCCAGGTCCACTGAAGCTTTCTTT
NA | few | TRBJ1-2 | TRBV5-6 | CASSLAWGGYTF | TGTGCCAGCAGCTTGGCCTGGGGTGGCTACACCTTC
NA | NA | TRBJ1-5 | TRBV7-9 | CASSLATTVGQPQHF | TGTGCCAGCAGCTTAGCAACAACAGTGGGTCAGCCCCAGCATTTT
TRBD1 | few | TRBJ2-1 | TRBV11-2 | CASSLVRTGRNEQFF | TGTGCCAGCAGCTTAGTTAGGACAGGTCGAAATGAGCAGTTCTTC
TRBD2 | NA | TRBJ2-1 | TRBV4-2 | CASSQGTSGTYNEQFF | TGTGCCAGCAGCCAAGGGACTAGCGGAACCTACAATGAGCAGTTCTTC